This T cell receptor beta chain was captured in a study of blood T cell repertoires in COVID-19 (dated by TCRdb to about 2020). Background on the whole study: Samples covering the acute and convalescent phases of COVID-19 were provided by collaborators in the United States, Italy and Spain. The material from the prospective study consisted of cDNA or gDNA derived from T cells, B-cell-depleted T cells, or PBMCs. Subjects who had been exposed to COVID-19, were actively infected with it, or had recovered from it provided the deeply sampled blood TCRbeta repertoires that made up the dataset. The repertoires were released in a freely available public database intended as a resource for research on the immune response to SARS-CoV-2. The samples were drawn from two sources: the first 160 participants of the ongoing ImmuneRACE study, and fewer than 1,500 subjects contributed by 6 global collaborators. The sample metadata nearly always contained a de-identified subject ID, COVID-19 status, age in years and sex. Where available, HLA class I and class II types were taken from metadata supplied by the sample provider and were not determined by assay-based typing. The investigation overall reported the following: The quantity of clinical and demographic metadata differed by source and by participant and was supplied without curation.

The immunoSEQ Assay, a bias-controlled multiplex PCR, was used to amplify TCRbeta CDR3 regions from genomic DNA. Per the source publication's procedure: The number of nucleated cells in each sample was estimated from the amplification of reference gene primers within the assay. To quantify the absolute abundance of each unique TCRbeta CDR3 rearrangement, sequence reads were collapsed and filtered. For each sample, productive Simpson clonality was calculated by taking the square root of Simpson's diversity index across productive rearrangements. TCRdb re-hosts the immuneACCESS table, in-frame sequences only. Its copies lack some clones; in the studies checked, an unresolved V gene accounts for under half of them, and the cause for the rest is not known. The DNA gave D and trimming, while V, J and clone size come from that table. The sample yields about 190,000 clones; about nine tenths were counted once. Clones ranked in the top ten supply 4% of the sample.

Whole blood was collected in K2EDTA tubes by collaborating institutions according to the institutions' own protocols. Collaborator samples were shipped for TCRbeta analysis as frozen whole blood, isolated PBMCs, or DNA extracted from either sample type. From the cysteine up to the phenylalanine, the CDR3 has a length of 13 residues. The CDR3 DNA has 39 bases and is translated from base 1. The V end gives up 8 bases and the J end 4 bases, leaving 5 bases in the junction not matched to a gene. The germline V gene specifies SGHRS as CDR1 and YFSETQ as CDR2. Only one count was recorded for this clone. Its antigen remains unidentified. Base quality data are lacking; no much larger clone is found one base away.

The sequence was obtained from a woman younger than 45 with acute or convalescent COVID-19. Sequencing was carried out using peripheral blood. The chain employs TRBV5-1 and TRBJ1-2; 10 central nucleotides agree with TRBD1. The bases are TGCGCCAGGCCGGACAGGGGGACCTATGGCTACACCTTC. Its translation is CARPDRGTYGYTF.